This TCR beta chain was sequenced for a study of blood T cells in healthy people across ages. A second roughly 6 to 11 cycle PCR used barcoded and J-beta primers. Researchers report that a template-switch adaptor with 12 random nucleotides tagged each cDNA molecule. Via MiXCR, TCRdb re-called the 5' RACE reads, giving one row per CDR3 protein. Here the sample spans 850,000 to 1,000,000 distinct CDR3 sequences, roughly 47% being singletons. The length of the CDR3 is 15 residues. Trimming shortened V by 0 bases and J by 2 bases, and 11 bases separated the two germline ends. The germline gives CDR1 DFQATT, CDR2 SNEGSKA (reference sequence). Per-sample yields of isolated PBMCs were at least 6.5 million. Each sample yielded at least 6 micrograms of PBMC total RNA. Study-wide results and limits: Calculation of diversity from one million T cells yielded estimates considered to be underestimates.

This clonotype was seen a few times. Antigen: not known. The receptor's source is a woman aged 55-69 years in good health. The rearrangement uses TRBV20-1 and TRBJ2-1; possibly TRBD2 for D (5 bases). The material sequenced was blood. CDR3 bases: TGCAGTGCTAGAGATCTAACTAGTCCCTACAATGAGCAGTTCTTC. Its protein product is CSARDLTSPYNEQFF.